A selection of T cell receptor beta chains follows, all from one sample in a study of CD8+ T cells in alopecia areata. Libraries were prepared by immunoSEQ multiplex PCR; TCRdb keeps only in-frame clonotypes and omits some of them. This repertoire shows around 150,000 clones, 45% to 60% found once; its top ten account for 4% to 5.5%. The material sequenced was CD4+ T cells sorted from blood. All receptors derive from a human donor in good health. Each CDR3 is given without its conserved first and last residue. The D gene is left open where the match is weak.

TRBV7-9,10,NA,ASSQGGVTQY
TRBV11-2,10,TRBD1,ASRPLGGVQY
TRBV4-1,11,NA,ASRPTGNTEAF
TRBV6-1,12,NA,ASSELTTNYGYT
TRBV7-2,12,NA,ASSLFRGRTEAF
TRBV5-1,10,NA,ASSLVRNEQF
TRBV29-1,12,NA,SANDWMNTGELF
TRBV29-1,10,NA,SVATGANVLT
TRBV18,12,NA,ASSPGRLNTEAF
TRBV30,14,TRBD2,AWSDLAGGSTDTQY
TRBV29-1,14,NA,SATSLVSRMNTEAF